Presented here are 3 T cell receptor beta chains from one specimen sequenced in a study of blood T cell repertoires in COVID-19. Clones were read by immunoSEQ multiplex PCR, and TCRdb kept only the in-frame ones, dropping some. This table holds about 220,000 clones, around 82% found once. The sequenced sample consisted of peripheral blood. These receptor sequences come from a woman between 25 and 40 years old who had recovered from COVID-19.

The rearrangement uses TRBV5-1 and TRBJ2-3; 11 bases line up with TRBD2. Unmatched junction bases numbered 3, after V lost 0 bases and J lost 3 bases. Germline V gene lookup returns CDR1 SGHRS and CDR2 YFSETQ. The CDR3 sequence is 16 residues long. CDR3 sequence (DNA): TGCGCCAGCAGCTTGGTAACTAGCGGGGGTACAGATACGCAGTATTTT. Translating gives CASSLVTSGGTDTQYF.

The V call is TRBV7-9, the J call TRBJ2-7; 10 bases are shared with TRBD1. The CDR3 totals 15 residues. V gave up 4 bases and J gave up 2 bases; unmatched junction bases: 5. Germline values: CDR1 SEHNR, CDR2 FQNEAQ (reference sequence). Here the CDR3 reads CASSSDRGLPYEQYF. The CDR3 DNA follows: TGTGCCAGCAGCTCTGACAGGGGGCTTCCCTACGAGCAGTACTTC.

This clone was observed a few times. Here the CDR3 reads CASSYGFTSGNNEQFF. As DNA, the CDR3 is TGTGCCAGCAGTTACGGGTTCACTAGCGGAAACAATGAGCAGTTCTTC. The chain uses TRBV6-5 and TRBJ2-1, with 8 bases lining up with TRBD2. In germline, CDR1 is MNHEY, CDR2 SVGAGI. Trimming removed 2 bases from V and 5 bases from J; junction bases left unmatched: 8. This CDR3 comprises 16 residues.